The T cell receptor beta chain described here comes from a study of CXCR3-negative and CXCR3-positive naive CD8 T cells. Study-level results: Cryopreservation partially lowered CXCR3 expression, so most assays used fresh PBMCs. Whereas memory cells differed, naive CXCR3-negative and CXCR3-positive cells shared similar TRBV-TRBJ usage. More hydrophobic TRB CDR3s occurred in CXCR3-positive than in CXCR3-negative naive cells. Diversity proved comparably high across both naive subsets and much lower in memory CD8+ cells.

The TRB libraries of cDNA were built by UMI-labeled 5' RACE. After re-calling the 5' RACE reads, TCRdb lists one entry per CDR3 protein, DNA absent. The sample includes about 140,000 distinct CDR3 sequences. Per germline, CDR1 SSHAT and CDR2 FNYEAQ (reference sequence). This CDR3 is 13 amino acids long. In the case of this clonotype: Antigen specificity is unknown.

This clonotype was sampled from a human donor in good health. Some clones in this sample may be carry-over from other donors' samples. The material sequenced was naive CXCR3+ CD8+ T cells from blood. Subset described: CD45RO-CCR7+CD27+CD95- naive CD8+ T cells expressing CXCR3 (TNR3+). This sequence joins TRBV7-7 and TRBJ1-4; absent DNA, TCRdb's TRBD1 call cannot be checked. CDR3: CASSTGTGEKLFF.